Presented here are 29 T cell receptor beta chains from one specimen sequenced in a study of cytomegalovirus exposure and HLA in healthy donors. It was with 60 Vbeta and 13 Jbeta primers that the PCR ran. Repertoires were generated with immunoSEQ multiplex PCR, while TCRdb's copy carries only in-frame clones and drops some. The table shows roughly 170,000 clones, with 60% to 85% occurring only once. Sequencing used PBMCs. Receptors were obtained from a female donor in good health and CMV-seronegative.

The chain joins TRBV29-1 to TRBJ1-3; D remains unclear. The V end lost 5 bases, the J end lost 5 bases, and 16 bases lay between the germline ends. The CDR3 is made up of 14 amino acids. Germline lookup yields CDR1 SQVTM and CDR2 ANQGSEA. The CDR3 sequence: CSVTQAAGRNTIYF. The CDR3 coding sequence is TGCAGCGTTACCCAGGCAGCGGGTCGAAACACCATATATTTT.

The chain carries TRBV11-2 and TRBJ2-1; 11 nucleotides agree with TRBD2. This CDR3 region has 16 residues. Germline V CDR1 and CDR2: SGHAT, FQNNGV. V shed 1 base and J 10 bases; nucleotides not matched to a gene: 9. CDR3 loop: CASSLGGGLAAREQFF. CDR3 DNA: TGTGCCAGCAGCTTAGGTGGGGGACTAGCGGCGCGAGAGCAGTTCTTC.

The chain links TRBV7-9 to TRBJ2-2, with TRBD2 matching over 9 bases. V shed 3 bases and J 3 bases; nucleotides not matched to a gene: 2. The CDR3 is made up of 15 amino acids. Germline CDR1 is SEHNR and CDR2 is FQNEAQ (reference sequence). DNA for the CDR3: TGTGCCAGCAGCTTGACTAGCGGTGACACCGGGGAGCTGTTTTTT. Its translation is CASSLTSGDTGELFF.

The chain has TRBV7-9 and TRBJ1-2; 7 nucleotides line up with TRBD1. The V segment lost 7 bases and the J segment 10 bases; nucleotides outside the gene matches: 15. This CDR3 spans 14 amino acids. Germline V gene data show CDR1 as SEHNR and CDR2 as FQNEAQ (reference sequence). CDR3 coding DNA: TGTGCCAGCATCTCAGACAGGGCGGGTTTGGCCTACACCTTC. It encodes CASISDRAGLAYTF.

The V call is TRBV7-2, the J call TRBJ2-2; TRBD2 might be the D (6 bases). The CDR3 length is 15 residues. Trimming cost V 3 bases and J 7 bases, with 15 bases left between them. Germline loops: CDR1 SGHTA, CDR2 FQGNSA. CDR3 protein: CASSLDGGVGGELFF. The CDR3 DNA follows: TGTGCCAGCAGCTTGGACGGCGGGGTCGGCGGGGAGCTGTTTTTT.

This clone was detected only a few times. The rearrangement links TRBV9 to TRBJ1-1, with 7 nucleotides matching TRBD1. V lost 4 bases, J lost 6 bases, and 6 bases stayed unmatched. Germline V gives CDR1 SGDLS, CDR2 YYNGEE. The CDR3 runs 13 residues. As DNA, the CDR3 is TGTGCCAGCAGCCTTGGGACAGAGCCTGAAGCTTTCTTT. Translated: CASSLGTEPEAFF.

The chain has TRBV13 and TRBJ2-7; 10 bases align to TRBD1. The V gene end was trimmed by 5 bases and the J gene end by 9 bases; junction bases not matched to a gene: 4. Germline assignment: CDR1 PRHDT and CDR2 FYEKMQ (reference sequence). The CDR3 is made up of 12 amino acids. In nucleotides, the CDR3 is TGTGCCAGCAGCAGGACAGGGGGGAGGCAGTACTTC. Encoded protein: CASSRTGGRQYF.

V is TRBV18 and J is TRBJ1-1; 7 positions match TRBD1. CDR1 is KGHSH, CDR2 LQKENI, per germline. Trimming removed 4 bases from V and 3 bases from J; junction bases left unmatched: 5. This CDR3 has 14 amino acids. The CDR3 loop reads CASSLQGRDTEAFF. CDR3 in DNA: TGTGCCAGCTCACTACAGGGGCGCGACACTGAAGCTTTCTTT.

The J gene is TRBJ1-2, the V gene TRBV19, with D perhaps matching TRBD1 (5 bases). The V gene lost 6 bases and the J gene lost 8 bases, with 22 bases spanning the gap. The CDR3 sequence is 15 residues long. CDR1 LNHDA and CDR2 SQIVND come from the germline V gene (reference sequence). This CDR3 reads CASSPLEQGSKGYTF. In nucleotides, the CDR3 is TGTGCCAGTAGCCCCCTGGAGCAGGGATCGAAAGGCTACACCTTC.

The V call is TRBV11-2, the J call TRBJ1-1, with D maybe TRBD1 (6 bases). The V gene's germline CDR1 is SGHAT and CDR2 FQNNGV. V was pared by 1 base and J by 6 bases, with 9 bases between. The CDR3 is made up of 13 amino acids. DNA for the CDR3: TGTGCCAGCAGCTTAGCTACAGGGCCTGAAGCTTTCTTT. This codes for CASSLATGPEAFF.

The chain joins TRBV4-1 to TRBJ1-1; TRBD1 is a possible D gene (6 bases). This CDR3 comprises 13 residues. Deletions cut 2 bases from V and 5 bases from J, with 9 bases between. CDR1 and CDR2 (germline): MGHRA, YSYEKL. CDR3 bases: TGCGCCAGCAGCCAAAACAGGGAAACTGAAGCTTTCTTT. Its translation is CASSQNRETEAFF.

This clone has a handful of counts. This chain links TRBV18 with TRBJ2-2; 13 bases are shared with TRBD2. CDR1 KGHSH and CDR2 LQKENI come from the germline V gene. The CDR3 length is 15 residues. Trimming removed 7 bases from V and 6 bases from J; junction bases left unmatched: 5. The CDR3 reads CASYTGTSGAGELFF. For the CDR3, the DNA is TGTGCCAGCTACACCGGGACTAGCGGGGCCGGGGAGCTGTTTTTT.

This chain joins TRBV11-2 and TRBJ1-5; unclear D gene. With 0 bases removed from V and 5 bases from J, the gap between germline ends came to 8 bases. CDR1 and CDR2 (germline): SGHAT, FQNNGV. The CDR3 has 14 amino acids. This CDR3 reads CASSLDPSDQPQHF. The CDR3 DNA is TGTGCCAGCAGCTTAGATCCTTCAGATCAGCCCCAGCATTTT.

The rearrangement joins TRBV18 to TRBJ1-1; perhaps TRBD1 as D (6 bases). The germline V gene encodes CDR1 KGHSH and CDR2 LQKENI. V lost 7 bases and J 6 bases, leaving 15 bases between the germline ends. The CDR3 loop spans 13 amino acids. The CDR3 reads CASLLDRQAEAFF. The CDR3 coding sequence is TGTGCCAGCTTGCTCGACAGGCAGGCTGAAGCTTTCTTT.

This clone has only a few counts. This chain joins TRBV19 and TRBJ1-2; a weak D match, TRBD1 (6 bases). The germline V gene has CDR1 LNHDA and CDR2 SQIVND (reference sequence). V was trimmed by 3 bases and J by 5 bases, leaving 10 bases between them. This CDR3 has 13 residues. The CDR3 loop reads CASSISRGYGYTF. DNA for the CDR3: TGTGCCAGTAGTATTTCCAGGGGATATGGCTACACCTTC.

The gene calls are TRBV27 and TRBJ2-1, with a weak D call TRBD1 (6 bases). Trimming took off 5 bases at V and 1 base at J, with 18 bases between the two ends. This CDR3 contains 17 residues. Germline-derived CDR1 and CDR2 are MNHEY and SMNVEV (reference sequence). In DNA form, the CDR3 reads TGTGCCAGCAGTCAACGCCCACAGGGCAAATCCTACAATGAGCAGTTCTTC. Amino acids: CASSQRPQGKSYNEQFF.

This sequence joins TRBV4-3 and TRBJ2-5, with no clear D. Between the trimmed V and J ends, which lost 1 base and 2 bases, there was a span of 11 bases. The CDR3 spans 15 residues. Germline assignment: CDR1 LGHNA and CDR2 YSLEER. In DNA, the CDR3 is TGCGCCAGCAGCCAAGCTTGGGCAAGTCAAGAGACCCAGTACTTC. Amino acids: CASSQAWASQETQYF.

Comment on this clone: Other DNA variants within this sample encode the same CDR3. V is TRBV6-4 and J is TRBJ2-1, with 13 bases fitting TRBD2. The CDR3 has 15 residues. V dropped 6 bases and J dropped 7; count of bases not matched to a gene: 6. The germline gives CDR1 MRHNA, CDR2 SNTAGT. CDR3 protein: CASSLGLAGVNEQFF. The CDR3 nucleotides are TGTGCCAGCAGCCTCGGACTAGCGGGAGTGAATGAGCAGTTCTTC.

Comments on this clone: A read error may produce the germline difference seen at one junction end. The chain combines TRBV6-1 with TRBJ2-1; TRBD1 aligns across 8 bases. Germline assignment: CDR1 MNHNS and CDR2 SASEGT. CDR3 length equals 12 residues. CDR3 loop: CANEKVPGQVVF. In nucleotides, the CDR3 is TGTGCCAACGAAAAGGTTCCGGGACAGGTGGTCTTC.

The chain uses TRBV4-2 and TRBJ2-7; TRBD2 is a possible D gene (5 bases). V lost 0 bases to trimming and J lost 0 bases, with 9 bases between them. Germline V CDR1 and CDR2: LGHNA, YNFKEQ. CDR3 size: 15 residues. The CDR3 DNA follows: TGTGCCAGCAGCCAAGAGAGGGAGTACTCCTACGAGCAGTACTTC. Its translation: CASSQEREYSYEQYF.

J is TRBJ1-5 and V is TRBV5-8; D uncertain. V was shortened by 0 bases and J by 7 bases, with 8 bases between the two germline ends. The CDR3 has 13 amino acids. CDR1 and CDR2 (germline): SGHTS, YDEGEE. The CDR3 region is CASSLGEEQPQHF. CDR3 DNA: TGTGCCAGCAGCTTGGGGGAGGAGCAGCCCCAGCATTTT.

This chain connects TRBV7-2 to TRBJ1-3; D may be TRBD1 (6 bases). With 5 bases removed from V and 4 bases from J, the gap between germline ends came to 9 bases. The germline gives CDR1 SGHTA, CDR2 FQGNSA. The CDR3 sequence is 13 residues long. CDR3 in DNA: TGTGCCAGCAGCGCAGGGGTAGGAAACACCATATATTTT. It codes for CASSAGVGNTIYF.

The chain couples TRBV5-1 to TRBJ2-2; TRBD1 is a possible D gene (6 bases). Germline CDR1 reads SGHRS; CDR2 reads YFSETQ. This CDR3 has 15 residues. V lost 4 bases to trimming and J lost 2 bases, with 12 bases between them. The CDR3 DNA is TGCGCCAGCAGCCCCGGACAGTACAACACCGGGGAGCTGTTTTTT. This encodes CASSPGQYNTGELFF.

V gene TRBV9 combines with J gene TRBJ1-3; D gene uncertain. This CDR3 has 13 amino acids. The germline CDR1 and CDR2 sequences are SGDLS and YYNGEE. The ends were cut back, 5 bases at V and 4 bases at J, with 10 bases in the middle. Here the CDR3 DNA reads TGTGCCAGCAGAAGCGTTGGGGGAAACACCATATATTTT. Protein: CASRSVGGNTIYF.

The J gene is TRBJ2-7, the V gene TRBV19; TRBD1 agrees at 9 bases. Germline V gene data show CDR1 as LNHDA and CDR2 as SQIVND (reference sequence). The length of the CDR3 is 13 residues. V shed 4 bases, J shed 4 bases, and the junction held 2 bases outside the gene matches. The CDR3 reads CASSTQGAYEQYF. The CDR3 DNA is TGTGCCAGTAGTACACAGGGGGCTTACGAGCAGTACTTC.

This clone showed up just a few times. The chain carries TRBV9 and TRBJ2-2; TRBD1 aligns across 7 bases. Germline trimming cut 5 bases from V and 5 bases from J; bases unmatched to any gene: 12. The germline V gene has CDR1 SGDLS and CDR2 YYNGEE. The CDR3 is 16 amino acids. CDR3 sequence reads: CASSSQGVRGTGELFF. For the CDR3, the DNA is TGTGCCAGCAGTTCCCAGGGGGTGAGGGGGACCGGGGAGCTGTTTTTT.

There are a few counts of this clone. One junction end does not reproduce the germline sequence, and a read error may be involved. The chain has TRBV19 and TRBJ2-4; maybe TRBD2 (6 bases). CDR1 and CDR2 (germline): LNHDA, SQIVND (reference sequence). The CDR3 runs 20 residues. In DNA, the CDR3 is TGTGCCAGTAGTTCCTCCCCGGGAGCTCGCCTTTTCCGGGCCAAAAACAGTCAGTACTTC. It yields the protein CASSSSPGARLFRAKNSQYF.

There are a few counts of this clone. The gene calls are TRBV19 and TRBJ2-1, with TRBD2 matching over 7 bases. V lost 8 bases to trimming and J lost 9 bases; unmatched junction nucleotides: 19. The CDR3 covers 16 residues. The germline CDR1 and CDR2 sequences are LNHDA and SQIVND (reference sequence). The CDR3: CASWGGGTLSTGEQFF. The CDR3 coding sequence is TGTGCCAGTTGGGGGGGAGGGACCCTTTCTACAGGTGAGCAGTTCTTC.

In this sample, this clone turned up a few times. This rearrangement joins TRBV27 to TRBJ2-2, with D tentatively TRBD2 (5 bases). The V gene's germline CDR1 is MNHEY and CDR2 SMNVEV (reference sequence). This CDR3 spans 12 amino acids. V was shortened by 9 bases and J by 4 bases, with 9 bases between the two germline ends. CDR3 bases: TGTGCCAGTAGAGGAGGCACCGGGGAGCTGTTTTTT. As protein: CASRGGTGELFF.